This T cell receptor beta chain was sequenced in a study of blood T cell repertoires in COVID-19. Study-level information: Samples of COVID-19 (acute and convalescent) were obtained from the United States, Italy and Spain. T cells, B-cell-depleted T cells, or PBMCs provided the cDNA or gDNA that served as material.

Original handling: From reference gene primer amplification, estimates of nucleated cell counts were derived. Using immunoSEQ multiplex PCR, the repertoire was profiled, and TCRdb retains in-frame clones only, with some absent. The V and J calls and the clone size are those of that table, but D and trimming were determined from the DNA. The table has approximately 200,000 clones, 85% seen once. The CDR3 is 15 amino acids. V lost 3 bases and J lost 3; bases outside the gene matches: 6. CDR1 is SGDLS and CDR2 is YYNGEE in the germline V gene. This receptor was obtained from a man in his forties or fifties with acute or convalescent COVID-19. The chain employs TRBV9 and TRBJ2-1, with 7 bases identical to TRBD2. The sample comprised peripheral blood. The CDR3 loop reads CASSASGTNYNEQFF. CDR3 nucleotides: TGTGCCAGCAGCGCGTCCGGGACTAACTACAATGAGCAGTTCTTC.